This T cell receptor (beta chain) emerged from a study of T cell responses to AZD1222 COVID-19 vaccine. In the study overall: Pooled samples include second doses given at about 4 or 12 weeks. Broader study findings: CD4 TCRs linked to vaccination spanned spike, dominating at 160-218 and 743-854.

Some clones are missing from TCRdb's copy, which holds only in-frame ones; the method was immunoSEQ multiplex PCR. The sample holds about 120,000 clones, about 89% seen once. Germline CDR1 and CDR2: MNHEY and SMNVEV (reference sequence). The V segment lost 8 bases and the J segment 6 bases; nucleotides outside the gene matches: 5. The CDR3 runs 13 residues. About this clone itself: Antigen specificity is unknown.

V usage is TRBV27 and J usage is TRBJ2-7, with 12 bases that match TRBD1. This receptor was taken from an adult in good health. The starting material was peripheral blood, obtained on day 0 of AZD1222 vaccination. DNA of the CDR3: TGTGCCAGCCGAGGGACAGGGGGCAGCGAGCAGTACTTC. Translation: CASRGTGGSEQYF.